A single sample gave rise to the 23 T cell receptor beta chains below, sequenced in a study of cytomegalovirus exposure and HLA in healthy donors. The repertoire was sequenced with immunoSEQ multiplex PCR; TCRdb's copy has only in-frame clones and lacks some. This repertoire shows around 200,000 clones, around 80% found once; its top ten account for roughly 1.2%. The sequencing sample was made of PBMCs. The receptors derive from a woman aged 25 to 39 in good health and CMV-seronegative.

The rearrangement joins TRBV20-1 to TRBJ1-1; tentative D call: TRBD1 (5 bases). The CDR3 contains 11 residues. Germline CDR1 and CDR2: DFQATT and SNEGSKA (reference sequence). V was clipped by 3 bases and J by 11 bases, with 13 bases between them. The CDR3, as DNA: TGCAGTGCTAGGGAGGGGCTGGGGGCTTTCTTT. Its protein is CSAREGLGAFF.

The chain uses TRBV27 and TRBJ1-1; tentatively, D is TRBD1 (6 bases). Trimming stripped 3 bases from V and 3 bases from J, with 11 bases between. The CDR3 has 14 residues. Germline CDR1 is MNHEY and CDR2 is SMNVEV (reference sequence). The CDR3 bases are TGTGCCAGCAGTTTTTCAGGGGAGTACACTGAAGCTTTCTTT. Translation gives CASSFSGEYTEAFF.

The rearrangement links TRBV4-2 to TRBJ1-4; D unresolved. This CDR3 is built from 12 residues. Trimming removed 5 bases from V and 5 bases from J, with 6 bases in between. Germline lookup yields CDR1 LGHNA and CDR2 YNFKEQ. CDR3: CASSSENEKLFF. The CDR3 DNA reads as TGTGCCAGCAGCTCGGAGAATGAAAAACTGTTTTTT.

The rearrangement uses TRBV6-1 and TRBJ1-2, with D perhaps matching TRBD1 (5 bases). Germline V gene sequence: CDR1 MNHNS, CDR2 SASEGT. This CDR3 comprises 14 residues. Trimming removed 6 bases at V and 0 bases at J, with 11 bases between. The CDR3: CASRVGGANYGYTF. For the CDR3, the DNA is TGTGCCAGCAGGGTGGGGGGAGCTAACTATGGCTACACCTTC.

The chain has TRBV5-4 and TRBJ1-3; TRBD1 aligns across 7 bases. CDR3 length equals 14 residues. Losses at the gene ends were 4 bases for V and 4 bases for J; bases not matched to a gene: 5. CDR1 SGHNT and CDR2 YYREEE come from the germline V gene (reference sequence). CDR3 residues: CASSKQGTGNTIYF. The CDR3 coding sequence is TGTGCCAGCAGCAAACAGGGGACAGGAAACACCATATATTTT. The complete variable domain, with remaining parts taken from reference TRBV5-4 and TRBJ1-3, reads ETGVTQSPTHLIKTRGQQVTLRCSSQSGHNTVSWYQQALGQGPQFIFQYYREEENGRGNFPPRFSGLQFPNYSSELNVNALELDDSALYLCASSKQGTGNTIYFGEGSWLTVV.

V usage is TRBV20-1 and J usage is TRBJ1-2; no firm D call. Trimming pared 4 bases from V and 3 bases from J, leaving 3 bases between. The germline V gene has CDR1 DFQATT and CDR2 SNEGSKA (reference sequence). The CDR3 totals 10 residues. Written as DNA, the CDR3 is TGCAGTGCTACTGACTATGGCTACACCTTC. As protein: CSATDYGYTF.

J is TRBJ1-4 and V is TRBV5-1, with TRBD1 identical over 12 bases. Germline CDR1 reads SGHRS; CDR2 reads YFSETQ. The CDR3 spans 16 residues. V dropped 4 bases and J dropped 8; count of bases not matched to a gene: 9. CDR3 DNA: TGCGCCAGCAGCCGAACAACCGGGACAGGGGGCGAAAAACTGTTTTTT. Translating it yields CASSRTTGTGGEKLFF.

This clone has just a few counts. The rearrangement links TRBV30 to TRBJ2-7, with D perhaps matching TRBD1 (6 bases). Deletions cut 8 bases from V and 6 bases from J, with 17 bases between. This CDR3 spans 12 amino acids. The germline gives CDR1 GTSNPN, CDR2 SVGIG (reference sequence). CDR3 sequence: CAGRQTGIEQYF. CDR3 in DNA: TGTGCCGGCAGACAGACAGGAATCGAGCAGTACTTC.

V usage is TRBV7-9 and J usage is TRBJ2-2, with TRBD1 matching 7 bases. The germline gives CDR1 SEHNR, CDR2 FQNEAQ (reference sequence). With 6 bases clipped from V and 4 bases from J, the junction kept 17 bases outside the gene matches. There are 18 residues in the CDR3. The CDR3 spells CASSTRGAWDRVTGELFF. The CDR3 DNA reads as TGTGCCAGCAGTACTCGAGGCGCGTGGGACAGAGTCACCGGGGAGCTGTTTTTT.

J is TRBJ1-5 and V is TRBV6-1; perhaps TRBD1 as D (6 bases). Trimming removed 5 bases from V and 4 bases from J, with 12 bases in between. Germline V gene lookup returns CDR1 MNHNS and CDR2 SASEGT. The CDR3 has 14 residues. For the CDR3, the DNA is TGTGCCAGCAGTATTCGGACAGCTAATCAGCCCCAGCATTTT. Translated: CASSIRTANQPQHF.

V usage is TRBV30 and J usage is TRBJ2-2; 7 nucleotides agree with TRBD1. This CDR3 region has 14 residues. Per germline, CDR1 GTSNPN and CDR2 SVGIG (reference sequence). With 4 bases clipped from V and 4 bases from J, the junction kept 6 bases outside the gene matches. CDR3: CAWTGQVITGELFF. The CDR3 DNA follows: TGTGCCTGGACCGGACAGGTGATCACCGGGGAGCTGTTTTTT. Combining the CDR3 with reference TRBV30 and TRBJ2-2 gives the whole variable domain SQTIHQWPATLVQPVGSPLSLECTVEGTSNPNLYWYRQAAGRGLQLLFYSVGIGQISSEVPQNLSASRPQDRQFILSSKKLLLSDSGFYLCAWTGQVITGELFFGEGSRLTVL.

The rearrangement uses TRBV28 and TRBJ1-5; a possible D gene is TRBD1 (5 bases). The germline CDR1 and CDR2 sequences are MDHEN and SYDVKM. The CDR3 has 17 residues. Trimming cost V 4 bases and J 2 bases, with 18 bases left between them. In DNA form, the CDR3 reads TGTGCCAGCAGTTCACCTTCACCGGGGGGGGGCAATCAGCCCCAGCATTTT. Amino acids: CASSSPSPGGGNQPQHF.

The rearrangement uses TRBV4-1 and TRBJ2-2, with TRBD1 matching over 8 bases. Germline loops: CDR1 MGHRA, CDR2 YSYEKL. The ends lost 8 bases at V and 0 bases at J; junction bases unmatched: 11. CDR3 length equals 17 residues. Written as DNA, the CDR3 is TGCGCCAGCGCCTTGCCAGGGGGCGCATCGAACACCGGGGAGCTGTTTTTT. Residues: CASALPGGASNTGELFF.

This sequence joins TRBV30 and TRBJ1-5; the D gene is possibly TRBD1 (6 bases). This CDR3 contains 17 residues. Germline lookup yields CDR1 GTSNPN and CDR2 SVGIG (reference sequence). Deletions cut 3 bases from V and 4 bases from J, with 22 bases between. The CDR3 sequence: CAWSGRWEGGKNQPQHF. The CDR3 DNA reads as TGTGCCTGGAGCGGTCGTTGGGAAGGGGGAAAAAATCAGCCCCAGCATTTT.

The CDR3 coding sequence is TGTGCCTGGAGTGTATTGCGGGACGAGCAGTACTTC. It translates to CAWSVLRDEQYF. V and J are TRBV30 and TRBJ2-7; D may be TRBD2 (5 bases). V lost 0 bases to trimming and J lost 5 bases, with 8 bases between them. This CDR3 is built from 12 residues. Germline V gives CDR1 GTSNPN, CDR2 SVGIG (reference sequence).

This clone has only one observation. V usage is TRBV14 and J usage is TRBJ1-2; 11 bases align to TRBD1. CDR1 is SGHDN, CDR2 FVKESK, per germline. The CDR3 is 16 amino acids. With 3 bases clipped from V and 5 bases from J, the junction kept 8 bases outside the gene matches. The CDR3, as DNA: TGTGCCAGCAGCCATGGACAGGGGGCGCGACGGTATGGCTACACCTTC. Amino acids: CASSHGQGARRYGYTF.

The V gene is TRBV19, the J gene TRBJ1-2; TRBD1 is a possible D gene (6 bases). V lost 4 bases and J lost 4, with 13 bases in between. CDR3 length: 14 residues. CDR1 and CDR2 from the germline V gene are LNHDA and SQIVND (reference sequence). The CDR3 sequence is CASSTTGTGYGYTF. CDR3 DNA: TGTGCCAGTAGTACGACAGGAACAGGCTATGGCTACACCTTC.

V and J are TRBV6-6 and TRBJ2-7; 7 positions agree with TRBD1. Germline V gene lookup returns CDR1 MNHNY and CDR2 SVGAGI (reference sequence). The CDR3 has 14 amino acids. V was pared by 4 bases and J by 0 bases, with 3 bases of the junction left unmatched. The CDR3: CASSSRDSSYEQYF. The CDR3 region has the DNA TGTGCCAGCAGTTCGAGGGACAGCTCCTACGAGCAGTACTTC.

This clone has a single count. In DNA form, the CDR3 reads TGCGCCAGCAGCTTTCAGCGCCAGGGAAGCAATCAGCCCCAGCATTTT. Its translation is CASSFQRQGSNQPQHF. The chain joins TRBV5-1 to TRBJ1-5; a possible D gene is TRBD1 (5 bases). Germline lookup yields CDR1 SGHRS and CDR2 YFSETQ. This CDR3 region has 16 residues. The V end was cut by 2 bases, the J end by 1 base, with 13 bases between.

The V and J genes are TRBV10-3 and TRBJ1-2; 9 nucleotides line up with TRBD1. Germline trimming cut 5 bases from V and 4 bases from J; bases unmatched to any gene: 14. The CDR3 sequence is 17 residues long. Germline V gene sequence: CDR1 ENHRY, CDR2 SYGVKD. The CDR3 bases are TGTGCCATCAGTTCCCGGGACAGGGATGGGGTACGCTATGGCTACACCTTC. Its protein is CAISSRDRDGVRYGYTF.

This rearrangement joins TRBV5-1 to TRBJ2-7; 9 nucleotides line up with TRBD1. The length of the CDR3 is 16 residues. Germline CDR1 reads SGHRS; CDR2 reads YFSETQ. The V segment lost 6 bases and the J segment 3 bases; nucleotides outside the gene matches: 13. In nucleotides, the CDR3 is TGCGCCAGCACCGGGCCGGGACAGGGAAATTTCTACGAGCAGTACTTC. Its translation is CASTGPGQGNFYEQYF.

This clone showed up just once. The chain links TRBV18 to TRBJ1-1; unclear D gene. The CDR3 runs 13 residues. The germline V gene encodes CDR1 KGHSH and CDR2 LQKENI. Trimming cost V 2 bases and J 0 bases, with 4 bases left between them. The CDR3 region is CASSPVMNTEAFF. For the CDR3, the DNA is TGTGCCAGCTCACCAGTTATGAACACTGAAGCTTTCTTT.

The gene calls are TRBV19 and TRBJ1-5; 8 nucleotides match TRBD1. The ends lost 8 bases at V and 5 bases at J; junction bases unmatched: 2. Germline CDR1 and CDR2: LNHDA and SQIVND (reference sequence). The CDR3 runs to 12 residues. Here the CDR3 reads CASRQGHQPQHF. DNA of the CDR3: TGTGCCAGTCGACAGGGGCATCAGCCCCAGCATTTT.